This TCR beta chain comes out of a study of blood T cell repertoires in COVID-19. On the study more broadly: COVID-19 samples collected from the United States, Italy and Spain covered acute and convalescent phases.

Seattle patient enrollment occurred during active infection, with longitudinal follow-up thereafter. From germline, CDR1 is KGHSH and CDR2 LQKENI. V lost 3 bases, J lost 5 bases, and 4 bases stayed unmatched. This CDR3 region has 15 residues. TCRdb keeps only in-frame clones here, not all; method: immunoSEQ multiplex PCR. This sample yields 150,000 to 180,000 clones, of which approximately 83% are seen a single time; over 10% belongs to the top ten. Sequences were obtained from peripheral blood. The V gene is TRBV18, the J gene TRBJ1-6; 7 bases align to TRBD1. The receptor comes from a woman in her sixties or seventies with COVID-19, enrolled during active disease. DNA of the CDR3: TGTGCCAGCTCACCGCAGGGGGGCCATAATTCACCCCTCCACTTT. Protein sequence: CASSPQGGHNSPLHF.